Only one count was recorded for the clone carrying this T cell receptor beta chain. A read error is possible here, since a much larger clone lies one base away. Time point of the sample: after trial treatment. The treatment: LDRT plus nivolumab, ipilimumab, low-dose cyclophosphamide and aspirin (RACIN trial). Those who qualified had advanced solid tumors (lacking tumor-infiltrating lymphocytes). This record belongs to a study of low-dose radiotherapy and immunotherapy resistance in tumors. About the study: The study delivered 0.5 Gy per fraction every 2 weeks to Cohort 1, totaling 6.5 Gy. Intravenous cyclophosphamide at 200 mg/m2 preceded radiation and immunotherapy by one day, every two weeks. The study gave patients oral aspirin 300 mg daily for four cycles from cycle 1 day 1.

cDNA synthesis used a TRAV/TRBV-specific primer set for both chains. With a V-primer adapter and a constant-region primer, TCRs were amplified for about 20 PCR cycles. TCRdb ran MiXCR on the reads and lists one entry per CDR3 protein. The sample contains 100,000 or so distinct CDR3 sequences, less than 25% of which appear only once. The CDR3 is 15 amino acids. The germline gives CDR1 SGDLS, CDR2 YYNGEE. The V end was cut by 3 bases, the J end by 0 bases, with 10 bases between. The sample consisted of PBMCs, taken after low-dose radiotherapy plus immunotherapy. This clonotype originated in a male donor with prostate cancer. The chain joins TRBV9 to TRBJ2-1, with TRBD2 as a possible D gene (5 bases). CDR3 nucleotides: TGTGCCAGCAGCGCCGGGGTTAGCTCCTACAATGAGCAGTTCTTC. Translated, it gives CASSAGVSSYNEQFF.